These 4 T cell receptor beta chains came from one sample sequenced in a study of blood T cell repertoires in COVID-19. The table came from immunoSEQ multiplex PCR; TCRdb's copy has only in-frame clones and leaves some out. The sample has approximately 280,000 clones, under 90% seen once. Source material: peripheral blood. These receptors all come from a man aged 45-60 years with acute or convalescent COVID-19.

The chain uses TRBV5-1 and TRBJ2-7; D call uncertain. The germline gives CDR1 SGHRS, CDR2 YFSETQ. Trimming cost V 4 bases and J 1 base, with 6 bases left between them. The CDR3 is 12 residues long. The CDR3 here is CASSQVSYEQYF. The DNA for the CDR3 is TGCGCCAGCAGCCAGGTTTCCTACGAGCAGTACTTC.

This clone was found once. This chain links TRBV6-6 with TRBJ2-7; D may be TRBD1 (6 bases). Germline V CDR1 and CDR2: MNHNY, SVGAGI (reference sequence). V lost 0 bases and J 2 bases, leaving 8 bases between the germline ends. This CDR3 comprises 14 residues. This CDR3 reads CASSYSTGTYEQYF. CDR3 nucleotides: TGTGCCAGCAGTTACTCAACAGGGACCTACGAGCAGTACTTC.

The chain links TRBV7-8 to TRBJ2-7, with 8 bases fitting TRBD2. This CDR3 has 15 residues. Germline CDR1 reads SGHVS; CDR2 reads FQNEAQ. J was trimmed by 2 bases and V by 1 base; bases with no gene match: 4. The CDR3 here is CASSLVLAGPYEQYF. CDR3 nucleotide sequence: TGTGCCAGCAGCTTAGTCCTAGCGGGTCCCTACGAGCAGTACTTC.

The V and J genes are TRBV5-1 and TRBJ1-1, with D possibly matching TRBD1 (6 bases). Trimming removed 0 bases at V and 1 base at J, with 16 bases between. Germline lookup yields CDR1 SGHRS and CDR2 YFSETQ. The CDR3 is 17 residues long. The CDR3 coding sequence is TGCGCCAGCAGCTTGGAGAGCGGGGCAGGGGCGAACACTGAAGCTTTCTTT. It is translated as CASSLESGAGANTEAFF.